The entry that follows covers one T cell receptor (beta chain) sequence. Its antigen remains unknown. These data belong to a study of cytotoxic CD8 clonotypes in ibrutinib-treated CLL. Looking at the study overall: Response sampling took place at median 12 months of treatment, range 6 to 36. Study-level results: Whereas clonality rose at ibrutinib response, it declined toward baseline at progression. Clonality (at baseline) was higher than in age-matched healthy donors and tracked circulating CD8+ T-cell counts.

The protocol was immunoSEQ multiplex PCR, while the TCRdb copy is restricted to in-frame clones and leaves out a portion. The sample includes almost 250,000 clones, around three quarters of them seen just once. Cryopreserved PBMCs supplied about 2.1 micrograms of genomic DNA for TCR beta libraries. The source was PBMCs, collected after 24 months of ibrutinib treatment. This TCR derives from a human donor with chronic lymphocytic leukemia.

Here the CDR3 DNA reads TGTGCCAGCAGTCATGCGGGAGCGGTCGAGCAGTACTTC. Amino acids: CASSHAGAVEQYF. The chain carries TRBV25-1 and TRBJ2-7; 7 bases fit TRBD2. The germline V gene has CDR1 MGHDK and CDR2 SYGVNS. The CDR3 length is 13 residues. With V trimmed by 5 bases and J by 6 bases, 7 bases remained unmatched.